This TCR beta chain was sequenced for a study of CD8 T cells in Susac syndrome. Notes on the study in general: Expansion of clones was not seen in the CD4+ T cell repertoires of Susac syndrome.

It was with random hexamers that about 0.45 to 1 ug RNA was reverse transcribed. Across 54 Vbeta and 13 Jbeta, TCR beta CDR3 was amplified with immunoSEQ multiplex PCR. In TCRdb, the immunoSEQ multiplex PCR reads were re-called with MiXCR into one record per CDR3 protein. The sample shows some 190,000 distinct CDR3 sequences, 85% to 95% of them seen only once. In Susac syndrome patients, recently defined diagnostic criteria for definite or probable disease were met. Trimming stripped 7 bases from V and 2 bases from J, with 14 bases between. The length of the CDR3 is 15 residues. CDR1 SNHLY and CDR2 FYNNEI come from the germline V gene. In the case of this clonotype: Antigen: not known.

The sequenced sample consisted of CD4+ T cells from PBMCs. V gene TRBV2 combines with J gene TRBJ2-2, with D maybe TRBD2 (5 bases). This TCR derives from a human donor with Susac syndrome. The CDR3 sequence: CASNAQAGNTGELFF. The CDR3 DNA reads as TGTGCCAGCAACGCCCAGGCGGGCAACACCGGGGAGCTGTTTTTT.